This record looks at one T cell receptor beta chain sequence and its context. Trimming cost V 1 base and J 4 bases, with 19 bases left between them. This CDR3 spans 17 amino acids. Germline CDR1 reads LNHNV; CDR2 reads YYDKDF (reference sequence). This entry is derived from a study of CD8 T cells in Susac syndrome. The authors reverse transcribed about 0.5 to 1 ug RNA with random hexamers. TCRdb analysed the immunoSEQ multiplex PCR reads with MiXCR anew, one entry per CDR3 protein. The sample records around 280,000 distinct CDR3 sequences, about 85% being singletons. The sequence derives from a human donor with multiple sclerosis. The rearrangement uses TRBV15 and TRBJ1-1, with D uncertain. The sequenced sample consisted of CD8+ T cells from PBMCs. As DNA, the CDR3 is TGTGCCACCAGCAGAGTGGGTACGGACCAGAAGTCCACTGAAGCTTTCTTT. Protein product: CATSRVGTDQKSTEAFF.